This TCR beta chain was identified in a study of identical twins. This clonotype was detected ten times or more. TCRdb used MiXCR to reprocess the 5' RACE reads, holding one entry per CDR3 protein. The table shows roughly 690,000 distinct CDR3 sequences, with 21% occurring only once. The sample was also linked to a second study, of T cells expressing NK-cell markers.

The TCR originated in a woman aged 18-29 years in good health. Sequencing input: PBMCs.

CDR3 DNA sequence: TGTGCCTGGAGTGTACACGGCAATGAGCAGTTCTTC. It yields the protein CAWSVHGNEQFF. J is TRBJ2-1 and V is TRBV30; D remains unclear. Germline assignment: CDR1 GTSNPN and CDR2 SVGIG (reference sequence). CDR3 size: 12 residues. V gave up 0 bases and J gave up 6 bases, with 6 bases separating them. Full variable domain (missing parts from reference TRBV30 and TRBJ2-1): SQTIHQWPATLVQPVGSPLSLECTVEGTSNPNLYWYRQAAGRGLQLLFYSVGIGQISSEVPQNLSASRPQDRQFILSSKKLLLSDSGFYLCAWSVHGNEQFFGPGTRLTVL.